Presented here are 30 T cell receptor beta chains from one specimen sequenced in a study of spatial heterogeneity in lung cancer. Each CDR3 protein gets one entry after TCRdb re-called the 5' RACE reads with MiXCR. Altogether about 92,000 distinct CDR3 sequences are present, 10% to 15% being singletons, with the ten largest covering more than 40%. Time point: sample taken at primary tumor resection. Researchers sequenced whole RNA taken from tumor, nontumor lung or frozen PBMC without sorting. Sequences were derived from PBMCs, sampled at surgery. Receptors were obtained from a male donor with early-stage non-small cell lung cancer.

This clonotype was detected many times. The chain joins TRBV5-5 to TRBJ1-1, with unresolved D. Germline V CDR1 and CDR2: SGHKS, YYEKEE (reference sequence). V was trimmed by 5 bases and J by 2 bases, leaving 16 bases between them. This CDR3 is 15 amino acids long. The CDR3 here is CASRLNWQPNTEAFF. DNA of the CDR3: TGTGCCAGCAGATTAAACTGGCAACCTAACACTGAAGCTTTCTTT.

The chain uses TRBV5-1 and TRBJ1-5, with a possible D match to TRBD1 (6 bases). The V and J ends lost 4 bases and 4 bases respectively, with 15 bases between them. Germline loops: CDR1 SGHRS, CDR2 YFSETQ. The CDR3 sequence is 15 residues long. The CDR3, as DNA: TGCGCCAGCAGCCCCGGGGGCACCCGTAATCAGCCCCAGCATTTT. It codes for CASSPGGTRNQPQHF.

The chain recombines TRBV10-3 with TRBJ2-2; 10 nucleotides agree with TRBD2. CDR3 size: 15 residues. Germline CDR1 ENHRY, CDR2 SYGVKD. The V and J ends lost 3 bases and 6 bases, in that order; junction bases with no gene match: 4. This CDR3 is CAISDSSGGAGELFF. The DNA of the CDR3 is TGTGCCATCAGTGACTCCAGCGGGGGGGCCGGGGAGCTGTTTTTT.

The chain joins TRBV9 to TRBJ1-5; D is undetermined. Germline assignment: CDR1 SGDLS and CDR2 YYNGEE. The ends were cut back, 0 bases at V and 8 bases at J, with 12 bases in the middle. There are 14 residues in the CDR3. Written as DNA, the CDR3 is TGTGCCAGCAGCGTAGGAGTAGACTCGGAGCCCCAGCATTTT. As protein: CASSVGVDSEPQHF.

In its sample, this clonotype was seen many times. This chain joins TRBV15 and TRBJ1-2; 7 nucleotides agree with TRBD1. In germline, CDR1 is LNHNV, CDR2 YYDKDF (reference sequence). There are 15 residues in the CDR3. The ends lost 0 bases at V and 4 bases at J; junction bases unmatched: 5. The CDR3 sequence is CATSRDIDRAYGYTF. Written as DNA, the CDR3 is TGTGCCACCAGCAGAGACATTGACAGGGCCTATGGCTACACCTTC.

With respect to this clonotype: An end of the junction differs from the germline gene, which may be a read error. The rearrangement uses TRBV27 and TRBJ1-3; TRBD1 aligns across 7 bases. Germline CDR1 and CDR2: MNHEY and SMNVEV (reference sequence). The CDR3 extends over 14 amino acids. DNA for the CDR3: TGTGCCAGCAGGAAACAGGGGAACGGAAACACCCTATATTTT. Its translation: CASRKQGNGNTLYF.

This clonotype was observed a few times. The rearrangement uses TRBV6-5 and TRBJ1-1; no firm D call. CDR1 and CDR2 (germline): MNHEY, SVGAGI. The CDR3 runs to 14 residues. V lost 0 bases, J lost 8 bases, and 13 bases lay in between. CDR3: CASSYSVLNREAFF. In nucleotides, the CDR3 is TGTGCCAGCAGTTACTCGGTTTTGAATCGAGAAGCTTTCTTT.

In DNA form, the CDR3 reads TGTGCCAGCAGGGACATGGCCAAAAACATTCAGTACTTC. It yields the protein CASRDMAKNIQYF. The V and J genes are TRBV6-6 and TRBJ2-4; D might be TRBD1 (5 bases). CDR3 size: 13 residues. The germline V gene encodes CDR1 MNHNY and CDR2 SVGAGI (reference sequence). V was clipped by 6 bases and J by 1 base, with 7 bases between them.

This clonotype has only a few counts. The chain couples TRBV10-3 to TRBJ2-5; D remains ambiguous. The V gene lost 4 bases and the J gene lost 2 bases, with 5 bases spanning the gap. The CDR3 has 12 residues. Germline V gene sequence: CDR1 ENHRY, CDR2 SYGVKD. The CDR3 protein is CAISGPQETQYF. In DNA, the CDR3 is TGTGCCATCAGTGGCCCTCAAGAGACCCAGTACTTC.

J is TRBJ2-2 and V is TRBV7-2; D unclear. Per germline, CDR1 SGHTA and CDR2 FQGNSA. This CDR3 region has 17 residues. V dropped 5 bases and J dropped 2 bases, with 18 bases sitting between them. The DNA of the CDR3 is TGTGCCAGCAGCCATGGGTCGGGTACACCTAACACCGGGGAGCTGTTTTTT. This encodes CASSHGSGTPNTGELFF. Based on the CDR3 plus reference TRBV7-2 and TRBJ2-2, the full variable domain is GAGVSQSPSNKVTEKGKDVELRCDPISGHTALYWYRQSLGQGLEFLIYFQGNSAPDKSGLPSDRFSAERTGGSVSTLTIQRTQQEDSAVYLCASSHGSGTPNTGELFFGEGSRLTVL.

In this sample, this clonotype turned up a few times. The chain recombines TRBV14 with TRBJ2-1, with TRBD2 matching over 11 bases. Germline assignment: CDR1 SGHDN and CDR2 FVKESK. CDR3 length: 16 amino acids. J lost 8 bases, V lost 3 bases, and 9 bases had no gene match. The CDR3 region is CASSHGLAGSIYEQFF. CDR3 sequence (DNA): TGTGCCAGCAGCCACGGACTAGCGGGTAGTATCTATGAGCAGTTCTTC.

The rearrangement uses TRBV20-1 and TRBJ2-3; 11 bases fit TRBD1. V lost 3 bases to trimming and J lost 3 bases; unmatched junction nucleotides: 2. Germline V CDR1 and CDR2: DFQATT, SNEGSKA (reference sequence). CDR3 length equals 14 residues. CDR3 protein: CSARGQGETDTQYF. CDR3 in DNA: TGCAGTGCTAGGGGACAGGGGGAGACAGATACGCAGTATTTT.

This chain links TRBV30 with TRBJ2-5; D is possibly TRBD2 (6 bases). This CDR3 spans 14 amino acids. Germline assignment: CDR1 GTSNPN and CDR2 SVGIG (reference sequence). Trimming took 4 bases from V and 2 from J, leaving 14 bases between them. The chain's CDR3 is CAWNLGLFQETQYF. CDR3 DNA sequence: TGTGCCTGGAACCTGGGACTTTTTCAAGAGACCCAGTACTTC.

This chain connects TRBV6-2 or TRBV6-3 to TRBJ1-1, with unresolved D. Trimming pared 10 bases from V and 4 bases from J, leaving 16 bases between. Germline CDR1 reads MNHEY; CDR2 reads SVGEGT. The CDR3 spans 13 residues. The CDR3 here is CATLPPGSTEAFF. Written as DNA, the CDR3 is TGTGCCACCCTCCCCCCGGGGAGCACTGAAGCTTTCTTT.

The CDR3 is CASSVGDSLPDTQYF. The CDR3 DNA reads TGTGCCAGCAGCGTAGGGGACTCTCTGCCAGATACGCAGTATTTT. The V and J genes are TRBV9 and TRBJ2-3, with D maybe TRBD2 (6 bases). The V gene lost 0 bases and the J gene lost 4 bases, with 12 bases spanning the gap. Germline CDR1 SGDLS, CDR2 YYNGEE. CDR3 length: 15 residues.

The chain is built from TRBV27 and TRBJ2-7; D may be TRBD1 (8 bases). CDR1 and CDR2 (germline): MNHEY, SMNVEV (reference sequence). V lost 6 bases to trimming and J lost 5 bases, with 14 bases between them. This CDR3 comprises 13 residues. Written as DNA, the CDR3 is TGTGCCAGCAGGGCACAGGGGGGGGACGAGCAGTACTTC. Its protein is CASRAQGGDEQYF.

The rearrangement uses TRBV29-1 and TRBJ2-1, with TRBD2 matching 9 bases. Germline assignment: CDR1 SQVTM and CDR2 ANQGSEA. Trimming cost V 8 bases and J 2 bases; bases outside gene matches: 4. This CDR3 is built from 13 residues. CDR3 amino acids: CSSRLAAYNEQFF. The CDR3 DNA is TGCAGCTCGCGACTAGCGGCCTACAATGAGCAGTTCTTC.

In this sample, this clonotype turned up a few times. The chain recombines TRBV20-1 with TRBJ2-3; 7 nucleotides line up with TRBD2. After removal of 5 bases from V and 3 bases from J, the junction contained 14 bases not matched to a gene. Germline lookup yields CDR1 DFQATT and CDR2 SNEGSKA (reference sequence). The CDR3 has 16 residues. CDR3 sequence: CSAPPLSRRGTDTQYF. In DNA, the CDR3 is TGCAGTGCTCCACCCTTGTCGCGGCGGGGGACAGATACGCAGTATTTT.

This clonotype was recorded many times. The V gene is TRBV5-4, the J gene TRBJ2-5, with D perhaps assigned TRBD1 or TRBD2 (5 bases each). Trimming cost V 0 bases and J 5 bases, with 11 bases left between them. Germline CDR1 reads SGHNT; CDR2 reads YYREEE (reference sequence). CDR3 length equals 14 residues. CDR3 region: CASSLVGVGETQYF. In DNA, the CDR3 is TGTGCCAGCAGCTTGGTGGGGGTCGGGGAGACCCAGTACTTC.

The V and J genes are TRBV20-1 and TRBJ2-3; TRBD2 aligns across 7 bases. The CDR3 covers 15 residues. Germline assignment: CDR1 DFQATT and CDR2 SNEGSKA (reference sequence). With V trimmed by 8 bases and J by 3 bases, 14 bases remained unmatched. The CDR3 DNA is TGCAGTTGCGGGGGAGTCCCGCCACTAACAGATACGCAGTATTTT. This gives the protein CSCGGVPPLTDTQYF.

This clonotype was picked up a small number of times. The chain employs TRBV5-1 and TRBJ2-3, with 9 bases aligning to TRBD2. With V trimmed by 5 bases and J by 2 bases, 6 bases remained unmatched. This CDR3 spans 15 amino acids. Looked up from germline, CDR1 is SGHRS and CDR2 is YFSETQ. The CDR3 here is CASRELAGDTDTQYF. DNA for the CDR3: TGCGCCAGCAGGGAATTAGCGGGAGACACAGATACGCAGTATTTT.

In this sample, this clonotype turned up many times. J is TRBJ1-1 and V is TRBV10-2, with D maybe TRBD1 (5 bases). The CDR3 is 16 residues long. Trimming pared 5 bases from V and 0 bases from J, leaving 16 bases between. Per germline, CDR1 WSHSY and CDR2 SAAADI. CDR3 region: CASSPGRPAMNTEAFF. The CDR3 DNA reads TGCGCCAGCAGTCCGGGACGCCCGGCCATGAACACTGAAGCTTTCTTT.

V gene TRBV6-5 combines with J gene TRBJ2-3; D might be TRBD2 (5 bases). The CDR3 runs 14 residues. The V gene's germline CDR1 is MNHEY and CDR2 SVGAGI. V was clipped by 7 bases and J by 5 bases, with 16 bases between them. CDR3 amino acids: CASTARAHIDTQYF. The CDR3 bases are TGTGCCAGCACCGCGCGGGCTCATATAGATACGCAGTATTTT.

This clonotype was seen repeatedly, ten times or more. The chain employs TRBV7-9 and TRBJ2-2; D gene ambiguous. Deletions cut 3 bases from V and 4 bases from J, with 15 bases between. Germline V gene lookup returns CDR1 SEHNR and CDR2 FQNEAQ (reference sequence). The CDR3 totals 16 residues. DNA for the CDR3: TGTGCCAGCAGCTTTCCGGGCTCGACCGTCACCGGGGAGCTGTTTTTT. It codes for CASSFPGSTVTGELFF.

This clonotype appeared many times. V usage is TRBV28 and J usage is TRBJ1-4, with D unresolved. Germline lookup yields CDR1 MDHEN and CDR2 SYDVKM. Trimming shortened V by 3 bases and J by 8 bases, and 16 bases separated the two germline ends. The CDR3 has 15 residues. The DNA for the CDR3 is TGTGCCAGCAGTTTTCCCCGGGTTTTGGGAGAAAAACTGTTTTTT. Protein: CASSFPRVLGEKLFF.

This clonotype was observed many times. V gene TRBV15 combines with J gene TRBJ2-3; 9 positions agree with TRBD2. V lost 0 bases and J lost 3; bases outside the gene matches: 7. CDR1 is LNHNV and CDR2 is YYDKDF in the germline V gene (reference sequence). The CDR3 extends over 17 amino acids. CDR3 in DNA: TGTGCCACCAGCAGAGATTGGGCTAGCGGGGCTACAGATACGCAGTATTTT. Translated, it gives CATSRDWASGATDTQYF.

This clonotype has a count of ten or more. The V gene is TRBV20-1, the J gene TRBJ2-2, with 9 nucleotides matching TRBD2. Germline CDR1 is DFQATT and CDR2 is SNEGSKA (reference sequence). With V trimmed by 3 bases and J by 0 bases, 5 bases remained unmatched. CDR3 size: 16 residues. CDR3: CSARLSGRPNTGELFF. The CDR3 nucleotides read TGCAGTGCTAGGTTGAGCGGGAGGCCGAACACCGGGGAGCTGTTTTTT.

V is TRBV12-3 or TRBV12-4 and J is TRBJ2-2, with a weak D call TRBD2 (5 bases). This CDR3 spans 14 amino acids. Trimming took 5 bases from V and 5 from J, leaving 12 bases between them. The CDR3 here is CASSLLAGTGELFF. Written as DNA, the CDR3 is TGTGCCAGCAGTCTCCTAGCTGGGACCGGGGAGCTGTTTTTT.

This clonotype was detected only a few times. The rearrangement links TRBV6-1 to TRBJ1-5, with a possible D match to TRBD1 (5 bases). Per the germline V gene, CDR1 is MNHNS and CDR2 is SASEGT. This CDR3 spans 13 amino acids. Between the trimmed V and J ends, which lost 0 bases and 10 bases, there was a span of 10 bases. CDR3 nucleotides: TGTGCCAGCAGTGAAGCCTTAACAGGACCCCAGCATTTT. Amino acid sequence: CASSEALTGPQHF.

V is TRBV6-6 and J is TRBJ2-7; 7 bases are a match to TRBD1. V was clipped by 6 bases and J by 1 base; unmatched bases: 6. The CDR3 covers 14 residues. Germline V gene lookup returns CDR1 MNHNY and CDR2 SVGAGI (reference sequence). The CDR3 is CASRRTGISYEQYF. The CDR3 nucleotides read TGTGCCAGCAGACGGACAGGCATTTCCTACGAGCAGTACTTC.